One sample yielded the 25 T cell receptor beta chains listed below, sequenced in a study of CD8+CD57+ T cells in acquired aplastic anemia. The use of genomic DNA as template underpinned the TCR beta VDJ and CDR3 profiling. TCRdb called the reads again in MiXCR, with one record for every CDR3 protein. The repertoire holds around 200,000 distinct CDR3 sequences, with roughly 53% as singletons. By flow cytometry, patients selected for sequencing had shown an expansion of CD8+CD57+ cells. Sequencing was carried out using sorted CD4+, CD8+, or CD8+CD57+ T cells (not recorded which) from PBMCs. The origin of the receptors is a human donor with aplastic anemia.

The chain recombines TRBV15 with TRBJ2-7; TRBD2 matches at 9 bases. The germline V gene has CDR1 LNHNV and CDR2 YYDKDF (reference sequence). This CDR3 has 16 residues. The V and J ends lost 8 bases and 0 bases, in that order; junction bases with no gene match: 11. CDR3 sequence: CATGAGSGGNSYEQYF. In nucleotides, the CDR3 is TGTGCCACCGGTGCCGGTAGCGGGGGTAACTCCTACGAGCAGTACTTC.

The chain uses TRBV25-1 and TRBJ2-6; D is undetermined. Germline CDR1 and CDR2: MGHDK and SYGVNS. The CDR3 contains 13 residues. Trimming took 7 bases from V and 0 from J, leaving 4 bases between them. CDR3: CASIRSGANVLTF. In nucleotides, the CDR3 is TGTGCCAGCATACGCTCTGGGGCCAACGTCCTGACTTTC.

The table lists this clonotype with many counts. The chain links TRBV3-1 to TRBJ1-2, with D uncertain. The V gene's germline CDR1 is LGHDT and CDR2 YNNKEL (reference sequence). The CDR3 consists of 13 residues. Trimming pared 1 base from V and 8 bases from J, leaving 11 bases between. The CDR3 spells CASSQGGKVGYTF. As DNA, the CDR3 is TGTGCCAGCAGCCAAGGAGGGAAGGTCGGCTACACCTTC.

The sample holds many counts of this clonotype. The chain joins TRBV6-5 to TRBJ1-4; D ambiguous. Germline assignment: CDR1 MNHEY and CDR2 SVGAGI. This CDR3 has 13 amino acids. V dropped 8 bases and J dropped 4 bases, with 11 bases sitting between them. DNA of the CDR3: TGTGCCAGCCGACTCGGAATTAATGAAAAACTGTTTTTT. This encodes CASRLGINEKLFF.

This clonotype appeared a single time. The rearrangement joins TRBV2 to TRBJ2-5; D perhaps matches TRBD1 (6 bases). Trimming took 9 bases from V and 2 from J, leaving 7 bases between them. CDR1 is SNHLY, CDR2 FYNNEI, per germline. The CDR3 runs to 11 residues. DNA of the CDR3: TGTGCCAGAGGGGGACAAGAGACCCAGTACTTC. Its protein is CARGGQETQYF.

In this sample, this clonotype turned up a few times. The chain uses TRBV20-1 and TRBJ2-3; D gene ambiguous. Trimming left V 1 base short and J 0 bases short, with 11 bases between. Germline V gene sequence: CDR1 DFQATT, CDR2 SNEGSKA (reference sequence). The CDR3 has 15 residues. CDR3 DNA sequence: TGCAGTGCTAGAGGAACTGCAACTAGCACAGATACGCAGTATTTT. It specifies CSARGTATSTDTQYF.

A word on this clonotype: This could be a read error, since a much larger clone is one nucleotide away. V usage is TRBV27 and J usage is TRBJ1-6; D remains unclear. The CDR3 is made up of 12 amino acids. Germline loops: CDR1 MNHEY, CDR2 SMNVEV (reference sequence). Here the CDR3 reads CAGSSSVSPLHF. DNA for the CDR3: TGTGCCGGCAGTTCAAGCGTTTCACCCCTCCACTTT.

This chain connects TRBV7-9 to TRBJ2-1, with D maybe TRBD2 (5 bases). Trimming removed 5 bases from V and 3 bases from J, with 17 bases in between. The germline gives CDR1 SEHNR, CDR2 FQNEAQ (reference sequence). CDR3 length equals 16 residues. The CDR3: CASSPRTLLDYNEQFF. Written as DNA, the CDR3 is TGTGCCAGCAGCCCCCGGACTCTCCTAGACTACAATGAGCAGTTCTTC.

Concerning this clonotype itself: The junction departs from germline at one end; a sequencing error may be responsible. The V gene is TRBV7-9, the J gene TRBJ2-1, with 11 bases matching TRBD2. CDR1 and CDR2 from the germline V gene are SEHNR and FQNEAQ (reference sequence). The CDR3 is 14 amino acids. The CDR3 spells CASSLAGGSVEQFF. The DNA for the CDR3 is TGTGCCAGCAGCCTAGCGGGGGGATCGGTTGAGCAGTTCTTC.

The chain couples TRBV24-1 to TRBJ1-4; D is ambiguous. Trimming removed 5 bases at V and 10 bases at J, with 10 bases between. The CDR3 runs to 12 residues. Germline V gene lookup returns CDR1 KGHDR and CDR2 SFDVKD. In nucleotides, the CDR3 is TGTGCCACCAGTGCCCAGGCCCGAAAACTGTTTTTT. It is translated as CATSAQARKLFF.

The chain combines TRBV7-2 with TRBJ2-5; D remains unclear. CDR1 is SGHTA, CDR2 FQGNSA, per germline. V was clipped by 6 bases and J by 1 base, with 6 bases between them. The CDR3 has 12 amino acids. CDR3 DNA sequence: TGTGCCAGCAGTCGACTCCAAGAGACCCAGTACTTC. Residues: CASSRLQETQYF.

At least ten counts were recorded for this clonotype. J is TRBJ1-5 and V is TRBV6-5, with 7 positions matching TRBD1. Germline V gives CDR1 MNHEY, CDR2 SVGAGI. The J segment lost 3 bases and the V segment lost 6 bases, leaving 8 bases of the junction unmatched. The CDR3 sequence is 15 residues long. CDR3 sequence reads: CASRKDREDNQPQHF. As DNA, the CDR3 is TGTGCCAGCAGGAAAGACAGGGAGGACAATCAGCCCCAGCATTTT.

V gene TRBV12-3 or TRBV12-4 combines with J gene TRBJ1-6; 9 nucleotides line up with TRBD1. Trimming cost V 5 bases and J 9 bases; bases outside gene matches: 8. This CDR3 is 15 amino acids long. CDR3 residues: CASSRARTGVSPLHF. The DNA for the CDR3 is TGTGCCAGCAGTCGAGCTAGGACAGGGGTTTCACCCCTCCACTTT.

This clonotype was detected ten times or more. The V gene is TRBV7-8, the J gene TRBJ2-1; tentative D call: TRBD1 (6 bases). Trimming left V 2 bases short and J 10 bases short, with 12 bases between. Germline CDR1 and CDR2: SGHVS and FQNEAQ. The CDR3 runs 13 residues. The DNA of the CDR3 is TGTGCCAGCAGCTTACAGGGGATGGGCGAGCAGTTCTTC. Amino acids: CASSLQGMGEQFF.

The sample holds many counts of this clonotype. CDR3 residues: CASSTIVTGELFF. CDR3 bases: TGTGCCAGTAGTACTATAGTCACCGGGGAGCTGTTTTTT. This rearrangement joins TRBV19 to TRBJ2-2, with D hard to call. Trimming removed 4 bases at V and 4 bases at J, with 7 bases between. CDR3 length: 13 amino acids. The germline gives CDR1 LNHDA, CDR2 SQIVND (reference sequence).

With regard to this clonotype: This could be a read error, since a much larger clone is one nucleotide away. J is TRBJ1-5 and V is TRBV5-5, with 7 nucleotides matching TRBD1. From germline, CDR1 is SGHKS and CDR2 YYEKEE (reference sequence). CDR3 size: 16 residues. Trimming cost V 4 bases and J 2 bases; bases outside gene matches: 9. The CDR3 sequence: CASSPRGGGGNQPQHF. Written as DNA, the CDR3 is TGTGCCAGCAGCCCCAGGGGGGGAGGGGGCAATCAGCCCCAGCATTTT.

This clonotype came up many times. The rearrangement links TRBV20-1 to TRBJ2-3; no definite D call. V was cut by 4 bases and J by 1 base, with 12 bases left in between. Germline CDR1 reads DFQATT; CDR2 reads SNEGSKA (reference sequence). The CDR3 is made up of 14 amino acids. The CDR3 DNA reads TGCAGTGCTAAAACCAGACGTCGCACAGATACGCAGTATTTT. This gives the protein CSAKTRRRTDTQYF.

This clonotype was counted many times. The rearrangement links TRBV20-1 to TRBJ1-6, with D hard to call. The CDR3 consists of 14 residues. CDR1 and CDR2 from the germline V gene are DFQATT and SNEGSKA (reference sequence). Trimming removed 0 bases at V and 10 bases at J, with 13 bases between. CDR3 residues: CSAREVRDRSPLHF. The CDR3 DNA is TGCAGTGCTAGAGAGGTGAGGGATAGGTCACCCCTCCACTTT.

A few counts support this clonotype. A much bigger clone sits one base away, suggesting this may be a read error. CDR3 DNA: TGTGCCAGCAGACTGGACAGCGACTATGGCTACACCTTC. It specifies CASRLDSDYGYTF. The rearrangement joins TRBV2 to TRBJ1-2; weak D call: TRBD1 (6 bases). The germline V and J ends were trimmed by 6 bases and 3 bases, with 11 bases remaining between them. Germline CDR1 SNHLY, CDR2 FYNNEI. CDR3 length equals 13 residues.

In its sample, this clonotype was seen once. This rearrangement joins TRBV3-1 to TRBJ1-4, with TRBD1 as a possible D gene (6 bases). The CDR3 totals 13 residues. The V and J ends lost 7 bases and 7 bases respectively, with 13 bases between them. Germline CDR1 and CDR2: LGHDT and YNNKEL (reference sequence). Written as DNA, the CDR3 is TGTGCCAGCAACTGGAACAGGGTTGAAAAACTGTTTTTT. It codes for CASNWNRVEKLFF.

This chain uses TRBV2 with TRBJ2-7, with 8 bases identical to TRBD1. Germline values: CDR1 SNHLY, CDR2 FYNNEI. V lost 8 bases and J lost 3; bases outside the gene matches: 3. CDR3 length equals 12 residues. CDR3 sequence reads: CASRDRNYEQYF. The CDR3 bases are TGTGCCAGCCGGGACAGGAACTACGAGCAGTACTTC.

The CDR3 coding sequence is TGTGCCAGCAGCTCGGAATCTGGGGCCAACGTCCTGACTTTC. Translated: CASSSESGANVLTF. The chain employs TRBV7-3 and TRBJ2-6; D is ambiguous. There are 14 residues in the CDR3. Germline values: CDR1 SGHTA, CDR2 FQGTGA. The V and J ends lost 4 bases and 1 base respectively, with 5 bases between them.

The gene calls are TRBV9 and TRBJ2-7, with a possible D match to TRBD2 (7 bases). Between the trimmed V and J ends, which lost 0 bases and 6 bases, there was a span of 13 bases. CDR1 and CDR2 (germline): SGDLS, YYNGEE. The CDR3 has 14 residues. The CDR3, as DNA: TGTGCCAGCAGCGTAGGAGGTGGGGGGGCCGAGCAGTACTTC. Translated: CASSVGGGGAEQYF.

In the case of this clonotype: The CDR3 end shows no conserved phenylalanine or tryptophan, and so a read error is likely. The chain recombines TRBV5-4 with TRBJ1-4, with no clear D. Germline V lookup: CDR1 SGHNT, CDR2 YYREEE (reference sequence). This CDR3 comprises 13 residues. Trimming took off 0 bases at V and 4 bases at J, with 4 bases between the two ends. DNA of the CDR3: TGTGCCAGCAGCTTGGACTTTAATGAAAAACTGTTTCTT. Its protein product is CASSLDFNEKLFL.

The chain links TRBV9 to TRBJ1-2, with unresolved D. The V gene's germline CDR1 is SGDLS and CDR2 YYNGEE. Trimming shortened V by 0 bases and J by 7 bases, and 7 bases separated the two germline ends. The CDR3 contains 12 residues. The CDR3 coding sequence is TGTGCCAGCAGCGTAGCGCAGTCTGGCTACACCTTC. It is translated as CASSVAQSGYTF.